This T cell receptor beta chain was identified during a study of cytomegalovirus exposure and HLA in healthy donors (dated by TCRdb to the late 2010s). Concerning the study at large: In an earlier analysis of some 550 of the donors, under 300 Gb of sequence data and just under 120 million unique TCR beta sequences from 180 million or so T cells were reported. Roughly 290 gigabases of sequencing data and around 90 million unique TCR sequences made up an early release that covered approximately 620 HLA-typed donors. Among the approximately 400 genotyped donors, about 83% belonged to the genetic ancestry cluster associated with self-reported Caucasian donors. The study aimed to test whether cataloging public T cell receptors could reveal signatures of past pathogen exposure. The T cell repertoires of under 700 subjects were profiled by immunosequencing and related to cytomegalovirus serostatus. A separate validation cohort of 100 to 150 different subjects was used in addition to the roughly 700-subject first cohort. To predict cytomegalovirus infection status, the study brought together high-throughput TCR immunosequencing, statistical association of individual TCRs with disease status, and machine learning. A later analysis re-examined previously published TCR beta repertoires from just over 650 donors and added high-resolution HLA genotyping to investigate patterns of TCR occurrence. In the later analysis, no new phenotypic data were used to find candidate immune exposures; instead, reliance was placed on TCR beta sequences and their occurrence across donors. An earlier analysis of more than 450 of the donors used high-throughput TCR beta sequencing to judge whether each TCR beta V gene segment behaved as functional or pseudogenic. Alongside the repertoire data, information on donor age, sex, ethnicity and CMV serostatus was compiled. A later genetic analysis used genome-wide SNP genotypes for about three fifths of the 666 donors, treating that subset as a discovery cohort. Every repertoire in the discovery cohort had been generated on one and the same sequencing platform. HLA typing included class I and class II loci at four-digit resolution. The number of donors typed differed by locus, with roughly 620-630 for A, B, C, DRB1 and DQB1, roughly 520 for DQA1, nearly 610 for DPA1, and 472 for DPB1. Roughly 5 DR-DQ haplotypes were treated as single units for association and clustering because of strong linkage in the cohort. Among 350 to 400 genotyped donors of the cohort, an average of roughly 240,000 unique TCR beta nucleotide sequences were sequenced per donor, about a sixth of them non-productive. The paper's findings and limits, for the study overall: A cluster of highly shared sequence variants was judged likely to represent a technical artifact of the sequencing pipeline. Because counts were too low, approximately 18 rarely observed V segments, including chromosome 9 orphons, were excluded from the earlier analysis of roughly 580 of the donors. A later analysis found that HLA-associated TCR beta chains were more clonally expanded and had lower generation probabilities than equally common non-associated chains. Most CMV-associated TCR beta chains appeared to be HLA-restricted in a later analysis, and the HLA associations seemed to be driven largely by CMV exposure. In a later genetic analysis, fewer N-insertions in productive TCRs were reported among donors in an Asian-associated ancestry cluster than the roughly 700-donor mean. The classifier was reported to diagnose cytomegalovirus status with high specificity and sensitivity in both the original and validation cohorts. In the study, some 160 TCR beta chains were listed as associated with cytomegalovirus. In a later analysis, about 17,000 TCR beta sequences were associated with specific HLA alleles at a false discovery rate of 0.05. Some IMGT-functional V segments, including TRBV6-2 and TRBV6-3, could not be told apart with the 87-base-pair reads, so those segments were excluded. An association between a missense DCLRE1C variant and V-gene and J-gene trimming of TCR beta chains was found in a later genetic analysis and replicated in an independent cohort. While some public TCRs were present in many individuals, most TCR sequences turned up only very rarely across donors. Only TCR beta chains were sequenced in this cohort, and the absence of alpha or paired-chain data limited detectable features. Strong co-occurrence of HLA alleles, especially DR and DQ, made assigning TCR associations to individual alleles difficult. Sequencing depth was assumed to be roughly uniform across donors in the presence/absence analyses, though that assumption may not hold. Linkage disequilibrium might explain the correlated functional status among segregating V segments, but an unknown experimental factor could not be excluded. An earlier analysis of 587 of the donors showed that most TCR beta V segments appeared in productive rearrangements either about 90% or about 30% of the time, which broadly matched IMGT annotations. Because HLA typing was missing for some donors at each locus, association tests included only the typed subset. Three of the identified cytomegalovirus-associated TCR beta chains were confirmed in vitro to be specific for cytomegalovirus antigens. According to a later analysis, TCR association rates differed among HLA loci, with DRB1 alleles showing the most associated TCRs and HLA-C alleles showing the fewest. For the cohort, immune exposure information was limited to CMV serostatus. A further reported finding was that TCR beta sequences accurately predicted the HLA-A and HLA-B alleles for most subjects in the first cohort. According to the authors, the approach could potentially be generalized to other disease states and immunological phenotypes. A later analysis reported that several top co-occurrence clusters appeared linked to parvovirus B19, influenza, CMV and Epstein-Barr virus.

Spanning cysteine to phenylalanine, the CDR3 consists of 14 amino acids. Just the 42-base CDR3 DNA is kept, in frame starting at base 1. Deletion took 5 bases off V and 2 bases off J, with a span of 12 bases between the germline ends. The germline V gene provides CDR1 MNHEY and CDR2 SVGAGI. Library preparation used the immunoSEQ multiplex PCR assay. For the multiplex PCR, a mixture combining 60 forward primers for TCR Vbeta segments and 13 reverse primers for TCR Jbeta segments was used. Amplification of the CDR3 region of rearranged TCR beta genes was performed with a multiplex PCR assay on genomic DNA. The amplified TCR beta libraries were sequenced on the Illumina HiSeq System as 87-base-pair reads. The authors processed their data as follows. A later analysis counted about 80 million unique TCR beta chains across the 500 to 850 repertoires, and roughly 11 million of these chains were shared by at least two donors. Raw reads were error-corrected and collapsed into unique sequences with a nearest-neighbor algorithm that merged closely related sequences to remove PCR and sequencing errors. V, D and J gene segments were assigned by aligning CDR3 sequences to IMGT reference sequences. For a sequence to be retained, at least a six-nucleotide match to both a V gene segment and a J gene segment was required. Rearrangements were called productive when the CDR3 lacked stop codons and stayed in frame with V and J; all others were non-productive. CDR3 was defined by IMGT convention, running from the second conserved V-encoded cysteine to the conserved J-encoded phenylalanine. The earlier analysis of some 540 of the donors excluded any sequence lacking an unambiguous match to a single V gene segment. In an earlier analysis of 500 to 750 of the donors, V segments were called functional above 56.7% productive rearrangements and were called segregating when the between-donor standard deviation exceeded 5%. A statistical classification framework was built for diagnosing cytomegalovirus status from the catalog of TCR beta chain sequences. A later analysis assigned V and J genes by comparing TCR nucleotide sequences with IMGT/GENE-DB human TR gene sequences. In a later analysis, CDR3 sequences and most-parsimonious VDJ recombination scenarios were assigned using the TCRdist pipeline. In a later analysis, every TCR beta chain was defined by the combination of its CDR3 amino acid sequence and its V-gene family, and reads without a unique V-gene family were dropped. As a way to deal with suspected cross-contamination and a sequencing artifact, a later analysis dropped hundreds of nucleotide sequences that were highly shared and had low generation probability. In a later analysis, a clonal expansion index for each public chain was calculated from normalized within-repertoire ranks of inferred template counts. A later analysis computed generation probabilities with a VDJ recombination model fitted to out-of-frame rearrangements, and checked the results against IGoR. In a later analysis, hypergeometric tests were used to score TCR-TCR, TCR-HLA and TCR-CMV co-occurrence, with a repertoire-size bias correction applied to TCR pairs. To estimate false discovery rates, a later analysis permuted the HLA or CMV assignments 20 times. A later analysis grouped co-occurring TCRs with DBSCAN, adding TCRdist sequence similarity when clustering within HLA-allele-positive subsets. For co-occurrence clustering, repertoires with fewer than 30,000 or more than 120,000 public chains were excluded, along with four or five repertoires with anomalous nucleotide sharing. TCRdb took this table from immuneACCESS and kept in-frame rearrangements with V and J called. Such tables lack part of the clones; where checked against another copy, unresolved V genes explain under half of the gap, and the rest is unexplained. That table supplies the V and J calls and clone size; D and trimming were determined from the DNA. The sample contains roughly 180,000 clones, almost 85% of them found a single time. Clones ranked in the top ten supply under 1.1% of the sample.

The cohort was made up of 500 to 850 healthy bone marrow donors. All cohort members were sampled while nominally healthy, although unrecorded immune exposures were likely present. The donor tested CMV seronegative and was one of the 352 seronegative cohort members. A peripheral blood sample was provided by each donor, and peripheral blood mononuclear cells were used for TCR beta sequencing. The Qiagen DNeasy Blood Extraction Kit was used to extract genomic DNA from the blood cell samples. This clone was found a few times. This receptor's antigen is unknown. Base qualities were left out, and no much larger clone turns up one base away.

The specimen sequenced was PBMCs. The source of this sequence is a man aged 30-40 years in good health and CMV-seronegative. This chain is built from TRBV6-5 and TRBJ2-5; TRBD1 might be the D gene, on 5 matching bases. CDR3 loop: CASSARQSQETQYF. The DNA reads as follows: TGTGCCAGCAGTGCCCGACAGTCACAAGAGACCCAGTACTTC.